These 18 T cell receptor beta chains came from one sample sequenced in a study of blood T cell repertoires in COVID-19. Libraries were prepared by immunoSEQ multiplex PCR; TCRdb keeps only in-frame clonotypes and omits some of them. Altogether 300,000 to 350,000 clones are present, about nine tenths being singletons, with the ten largest covering around 10%. Sequencing input: peripheral blood. These receptor sequences come from a man aged 25 to 40 with COVID-19, enrolled during active disease.

This chain links TRBV28 with TRBJ2-1; D not certain. Trimming left V 1 base short and J 9 bases short, with 10 bases between. The CDR3 extends over 13 amino acids. The germline gives CDR1 MDHEN, CDR2 SYDVKM. The CDR3 sequence is CASSLSPAGEQFF. As DNA, the CDR3 is TGTGCCAGCAGTTTATCCCCAGCAGGTGAGCAGTTCTTC.

V gene TRBV21-1 combines with J gene TRBJ1-1; the D call of TRBD1 is as the table states it, not checked on the DNA. TRBV21-1 is a documented pseudogene. This CDR3 has 14 amino acids. CDR3 sequence reads: CASKGTGFYTEAFF. CDR3 coding DNA: TGTGCCAGCAAGGGAACAGGGTTTTACACTGAAGCTTTCTTT.

This clone was observed a handful of times. The V call is TRBV27, the J call TRBJ1-5; D call uncertain. In germline, CDR1 is MNHEY, CDR2 SMNVEV (reference sequence). This CDR3 comprises 14 residues. V was clipped by 4 bases and J by 6 bases, with 13 bases between them. The CDR3 nucleotides read TGTGCCAGCAGTTGGTATGGCGCGGGTCAGCCCCAGCATTTT. Protein: CASSWYGAGQPQHF.

The chain carries TRBV18 and TRBJ1-1; the D gene is possibly TRBD1 (6 bases). The germline CDR1 and CDR2 sequences are KGHSH and LQKENI. The CDR3 contains 16 residues. V was pared by 3 bases and J by 4 bases, with 18 bases between. The CDR3 protein is CASSPGGGRGGTEAFF. The CDR3 DNA follows: TGTGCCAGCTCACCCGGGGGGGGCAGGGGCGGCACTGAAGCTTTCTTT.

The V and J genes are TRBV3-1 (or the pseudogene TRBV3-2) and TRBJ2-1; 8 nucleotides match TRBD2. Germline values: CDR1 LGHDT, CDR2 YNNKEL (reference sequence). With 2 bases clipped from V and 8 bases from J, the junction kept 17 bases outside the gene matches. The CDR3 is 18 amino acids. DNA for the CDR3: TGTGCCAGCAGCCAAAATGCACTAGCGGCCACCCCTGGGGATGAGCAGTTCTTC. It is translated as CASSQNALAATPGDEQFF.

The J gene is TRBJ1-5, the V gene TRBV7-9; 7 nucleotides agree with TRBD1. J lost 1 base, V lost 5 bases, and 5 bases had no gene match. The CDR3 contains 15 residues. The germline gives CDR1 SEHNR, CDR2 FQNEAQ (reference sequence). CDR3 sequence reads: CASSPLTGSNQPQHF. The CDR3 coding sequence is TGTGCCAGCAGCCCTCTGACAGGGAGCAATCAGCCCCAGCATTTT.

V and J are TRBV6-4 and TRBJ2-1; possibly TRBD1 for D (6 bases). Germline CDR1 is MRHNA and CDR2 is SNTAGT. This CDR3 region has 15 residues. Trimming took 4 bases from V and 2 from J, leaving 12 bases between them. The CDR3 spells CASSALQGTYNEQFF. CDR3 bases: TGTGCCAGCAGTGCCCTACAGGGAACCTACAATGAGCAGTTCTTC.

This chain connects TRBV19 to TRBJ1-5, with D uncertain. Germline lookup yields CDR1 LNHDA and CDR2 SQIVND (reference sequence). V gave up 3 bases and J gave up 5 bases, with 20 bases separating them. This CDR3 region has 17 residues. CDR3 in DNA: TGTGCCAGTAGTATCATGTTCGGGGAGTTCTTCGATCAGCCCCAGCATTTT. Its protein product is CASSIMFGEFFDQPQHF.

The gene calls are TRBV4-1 and TRBJ1-1, with 9 bases aligning to TRBD1. Germline loops: CDR1 MGHRA, CDR2 YSYEKL. V gave up 3 bases and J gave up 0 bases; unmatched junction bases: 5. The CDR3 extends over 16 amino acids. CDR3 residues: CASSQPGTGMNTEAFF. DNA for the CDR3: TGCGCCAGCAGCCAGCCCGGGACAGGGATGAACACTGAAGCTTTCTTT.

This clone came up once. The rearrangement uses TRBV13 and TRBJ2-7; D uncertain. Trimming shortened V by 0 bases and J by 1 base, and 13 bases separated the two germline ends. The CDR3 has 16 amino acids. The germline V gene has CDR1 PRHDT and CDR2 FYEKMQ (reference sequence). CDR3 in amino acids: CASSLGRSIASYEQYF. The CDR3 nucleotides are TGTGCCAGCAGCTTAGGCCGGTCTATCGCATCCTACGAGCAGTACTTC.

The rearrangement links TRBV9 to TRBJ2-1, with 8 bases matching TRBD2. Germline assignment: CDR1 SGDLS and CDR2 YYNGEE. The CDR3 is made up of 16 amino acids. Losses at the gene ends were 0 bases for V and 5 bases for J; bases not matched to a gene: 7. CDR3 region: CASSVELSGTNNEQFF. CDR3 nucleotides: TGTGCCAGCAGCGTAGAGCTTAGCGGGACTAACAATGAGCAGTTCTTC.

For the CDR3, the DNA is TGTGCCAGCAGCTGGAATTTTCGACGGGTCCTCACTGAAGCTTTCTTT. Translated: CASSWNFRRVLTEAFF. The gene calls are TRBV5-6 and TRBJ1-1; D unresolved. This CDR3 is 16 amino acids long. Germline CDR1 reads SGHDT; CDR2 reads YYEEEE. The V and J ends lost 3 bases and 4 bases respectively, with 19 bases between them.

The V gene is TRBV29-1, the J gene TRBJ2-3, with D possibly TRBD2 on 5 matching bases. This CDR3 is built from 15 residues. Germline assignment: CDR1 SQVTM and CDR2 ANQGSEA. Trimming took off 4 bases at V and 4 bases at J, with 18 bases between the two ends. CDR3 bases: TGCAGCGTTGTACCGGGATCTCCCCATCCAGATACGCAGTATTTT. Its protein is CSVVPGSPHPDTQYF.

V gene TRBV9 combines with J gene TRBJ2-1; D is perhaps TRBD2 (7 bases). The CDR3 loop spans 14 amino acids. CDR1 and CDR2 from the germline V gene are SGDLS and YYNGEE. V was clipped by 6 bases and J by 3 bases, with 13 bases between them. CDR3 sequence: CASNPRGGYNEQFF. CDR3 bases: TGTGCCAGCAACCCAAGGGGGGGCTACAATGAGCAGTTCTTC.

The genes are TRBV12-3 or TRBV12-4 and TRBJ2-1, with D tentatively TRBD1 (5 bases). V lost 6 bases and J lost 7, with 13 bases in between. This CDR3 contains 13 residues. The CDR3 bases are TGTGCCAGCAGGCGGCTGGACACAAATGAGCAGTTCTTC. Residues: CASRRLDTNEQFF.

This clone was seen just once. The V gene is TRBV11-2, the J gene TRBJ2-5, with 8 positions matching TRBD2. The junction had 7 bases not matched to a gene; V was cut back by 3 bases and J by 4 bases. This CDR3 region has 15 residues. CDR1 is SGHAT, CDR2 FQNNGV, per germline. In nucleotides, the CDR3 is TGTGCCAGCAGCTTTGAGAGCGGGAGAGGAGAGACCCAGTACTTC. Amino acids: CASSFESGRGETQYF. Full variable domain (remainder filled in from reference TRBV11-2 and TRBJ2-5): EAGVAQSPRYKIIEKRQSVAFWCNPISGHATLYWYQQILGQGPKLLIQFQNNGVVDDSQLPKDRFSAERLKGVDSTLKIQPAKLEDSAVYLCASSFESGRGETQYFGPGTRLLVL.

The chain joins TRBV18 to TRBJ2-7; TRBD2 aligns across 11 bases. V was pared by 1 base and J by 5 bases, with 4 bases of the junction left unmatched. This CDR3 has 15 residues. CDR1 is KGHSH, CDR2 LQKENI, per germline. CDR3 amino acids: CASSPRATSGNEQYF. The CDR3 region has the DNA TGTGCCAGCTCACCACGTGCGACTAGCGGGAACGAGCAGTACTTC.

The chain uses TRBV19 and TRBJ1-2, with D uncertain. V gave up 3 bases and J gave up 8 bases, with 13 bases separating them. The CDR3 loop spans 13 amino acids. Germline V CDR1 and CDR2: LNHDA, SQIVND (reference sequence). This chain's CDR3 is CASSIRNGGGYTF. The CDR3 nucleotides are TGTGCCAGTAGTATTCGGAACGGAGGGGGCTACACCTTC.